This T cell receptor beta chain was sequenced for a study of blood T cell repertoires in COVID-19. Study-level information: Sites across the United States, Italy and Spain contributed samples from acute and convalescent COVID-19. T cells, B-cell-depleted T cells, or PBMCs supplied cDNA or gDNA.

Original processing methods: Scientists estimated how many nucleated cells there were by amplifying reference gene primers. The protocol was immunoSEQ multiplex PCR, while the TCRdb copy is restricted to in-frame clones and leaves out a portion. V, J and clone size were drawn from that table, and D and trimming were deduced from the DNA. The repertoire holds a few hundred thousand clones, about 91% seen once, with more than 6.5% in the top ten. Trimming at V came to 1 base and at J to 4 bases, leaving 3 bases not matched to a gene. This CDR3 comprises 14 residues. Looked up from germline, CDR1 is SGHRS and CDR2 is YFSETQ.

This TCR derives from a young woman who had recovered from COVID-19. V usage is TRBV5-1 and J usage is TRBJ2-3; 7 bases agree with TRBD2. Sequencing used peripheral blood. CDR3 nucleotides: TGCGCCAGCAGCTTGATGGGGGGGGCAGATACGCAGTATTTT. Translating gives CASSLMGGADTQYF.